One sample yielded the 10 T cell receptor beta chains listed below, sequenced in a study of T cell responses to AZD1222 COVID-19 vaccine (dated by TCRdb to the early 2020s). Per the publication, the time point label means: baseline before first vaccination. Library method: the immunoSEQ multiplex PCR assay. The immuneACCESS repertoire file appears here via TCRdb, limited to in-frame rearrangements. These files lack a portion of the clones; in checked studies, under half of the deficit traces to unresolved V genes, and the cause of the others is not known. A total of 95,000 to 130,000 clones appear in this sample, roughly 93% of them only once. The top ten clonotypes cover just under 3% of the sample. Specimen: peripheral blood, collected on day 0 of AZD1222 vaccination. Source of these receptors: an adult in good health.

The chain uses TRBV5-1 and TRBJ2-7; D is uncertain. The germline V gene encodes CDR1 SGHRS and CDR2 YFSETQ. The CDR3 totals 12 residues. Between the trimmed V and J ends, which lost 4 bases and 4 bases, there was a span of 9 bases. The CDR3 reads CASSPGGYEQYF. CDR3 in DNA: TGCGCCAGCAGCCCAGGTGGTTACGAGCAGTACTTC.

This sequence joins TRBV2 and TRBJ2-3, with unresolved D. The CDR3 extends over 16 amino acids. Between the trimmed V and J ends, which lost 8 bases and 2 bases, there was a span of 20 bases. The germline CDR1 and CDR2 sequences are SNHLY and FYNNEI. CDR3 in amino acids: CASENILRRPTDTQYF. CDR3 bases: TGTGCCAGCGAGAACATTCTTCGGCGGCCCACAGATACGCAGTATTTT.

The V and J genes are TRBV2 and TRBJ2-7; D tentatively fits TRBD1 or TRBD2 (5 bases each). The length of the CDR3 is 13 residues. Trimming left V 4 bases short and J 4 bases short, with 11 bases between. CDR1 SNHLY and CDR2 FYNNEI come from the germline V gene. CDR3 in DNA: TGTGCCAGCAGTGGAGGGGATCGGTACGAGCAGTACTTC. Its protein is CASSGGDRYEQYF. Supplemented by reference TRBV2 and TRBJ2-7, the full variable domain reads EPEVTQTPSHQVTQMGQEVILRCVPISNHLYFYWYRQILGQKVEFLVSFYNNEISEKSEIFDDQFSVERPDGSNFTLKIRSTKLEDSAMYFCASSGGDRYEQYFGPGTRLTVT.

This clone was counted a single time. The V and J genes are TRBV30 and TRBJ2-3; no clear D gene. The CDR3 runs 13 residues. CDR1 and CDR2 from the germline V gene are GTSNPN and SVGIG (reference sequence). The V gene lost 0 bases and the J gene lost 1 base, with 5 bases spanning the gap. CDR3 coding DNA: TGTGCCTGGAGTGTAGAGGGCACAGATACGCAGTATTTT. Residues: CAWSVEGTDTQYF. Filled out from reference TRBV30 and TRBJ2-3, the complete variable domain reads SQTIHQWPATLVQPVGSPLSLECTVEGTSNPNLYWYRQAAGRGLQLLFYSVGIGQISSEVPQNLSASRPQDRQFILSSKKLLLSDSGFYLCAWSVEGTDTQYFGPGTRLTVL.

V usage is TRBV12-3 or TRBV12-4 and J usage is TRBJ2-1; D is perhaps TRBD1 (5 bases). The CDR3 is 12 amino acids. V was clipped by 7 bases and J by 8 bases, with 12 bases between them. The CDR3 coding sequence is TGTGCCAGCACCACTGGGGCCGATGAGCAGTTCTTC. Translation: CASTTGADEQFF.

This clone was recorded only once. The chain combines TRBV6-5 with TRBJ2-1; D call uncertain. This CDR3 has 11 residues. V dropped 2 bases and J dropped 8 bases, with 4 bases sitting between them. Germline-derived CDR1 and CDR2 are MNHEY and SVGAGI. CDR3 sequence reads: CASSYRYEQFF. The CDR3 DNA is TGTGCCAGCAGTTACAGGTATGAGCAGTTCTTC.

The chain carries TRBV5-1 and TRBJ2-1, with TRBD2 matching 7 bases. V lost 2 bases, J lost 0 bases, and 2 bases stayed unmatched. The V gene's germline CDR1 is SGHRS and CDR2 YFSETQ. The CDR3 runs 15 residues. The CDR3 sequence: CASSLAGSSYNEQFF. DNA for the CDR3: TGCGCCAGCAGCTTAGCGGGGAGCTCCTACAATGAGCAGTTCTTC.

V is TRBV7-3 and J is TRBJ2-6; D tentatively reads TRBD1 or TRBD2 (5 bases each). Per germline, CDR1 SGHTA and CDR2 FQGTGA. The CDR3 spans 16 residues. With 7 bases removed from V and 0 bases from J, the gap between germline ends came to 13 bases. The CDR3 DNA reads as TGTGCCAGCACCCGCGTAGGGACCTCTGGGGCCAACGTCCTGACTTTC. It is translated as CASTRVGTSGANVLTF.

Of note for this clone: A junction boundary mismatches the germline segment, possibly from a read error. CDR3 DNA sequence: TGCGCCAGCAGCCATCCTACTAAACGGGACGCCCTATTTCGCTTT. It translates to CASSHPTKRDALFRF. The gene calls are TRBV4-1 and TRBJ1-6; perhaps TRBD1 as D (5 bases). This CDR3 region has 15 residues. Per germline, CDR1 MGHRA and CDR2 YSYEKL.

The chain uses TRBV7-3 and TRBJ2-5; 8 bases match TRBD1. The germline gives CDR1 SGHTA, CDR2 FQGTGA. The CDR3 totals 14 residues. The V gene end was trimmed by 5 bases and the J gene end by 4 bases; junction bases not matched to a gene: 6. Written as DNA, the CDR3 is TGTGCCAGCAGCGGGACAGGTGGGGGAGAGACCCAGTACTTC. Its translation: CASSGTGGGETQYF.